This TCR beta chain originates from a study of early T cells in non-severe SARS-CoV-2 infection. Trimming cost V 5 bases and J 5 bases, with 19 bases left between them. The germline V gene has CDR1 SEHNR and CDR2 FQNEAQ (reference sequence). The CDR3 is made up of 15 amino acids. Each CDR3 protein is one row after TCRdb ran MiXCR on the 5' RACE reads. Here the sample spans tens of thousands of distinct CDR3 sequences, 5% to 6.5% being singletons. The rearrangement uses TRBV7-9 and TRBJ2-7; a possible D gene is TRBD2 (6 bases). Specimen: whole blood. This clonotype originated in an adult who was a healthcare worker with PCR-confirmed SARS-CoV-2 infection or an uninfected control (not recorded which). CDR3 nucleotide sequence: TGTGCCAGCAGCGAAACCGGGACTCGTGCTGACGAGCAGTACTTC. Amino acids: CASSETGTRADEQYF.